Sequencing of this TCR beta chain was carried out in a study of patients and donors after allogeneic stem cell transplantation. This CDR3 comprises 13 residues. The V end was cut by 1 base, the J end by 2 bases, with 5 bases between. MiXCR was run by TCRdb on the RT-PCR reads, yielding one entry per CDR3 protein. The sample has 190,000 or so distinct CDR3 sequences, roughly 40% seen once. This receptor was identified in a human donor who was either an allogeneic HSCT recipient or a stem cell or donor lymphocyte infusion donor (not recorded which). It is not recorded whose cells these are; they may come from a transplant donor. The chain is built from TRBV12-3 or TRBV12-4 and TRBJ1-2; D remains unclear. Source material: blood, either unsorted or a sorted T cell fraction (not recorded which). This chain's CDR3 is CASSLVTNYGYTF. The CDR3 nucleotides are TGTGCCAGCAGTTTAGTCACCAACTATGGCTACACCTTC.